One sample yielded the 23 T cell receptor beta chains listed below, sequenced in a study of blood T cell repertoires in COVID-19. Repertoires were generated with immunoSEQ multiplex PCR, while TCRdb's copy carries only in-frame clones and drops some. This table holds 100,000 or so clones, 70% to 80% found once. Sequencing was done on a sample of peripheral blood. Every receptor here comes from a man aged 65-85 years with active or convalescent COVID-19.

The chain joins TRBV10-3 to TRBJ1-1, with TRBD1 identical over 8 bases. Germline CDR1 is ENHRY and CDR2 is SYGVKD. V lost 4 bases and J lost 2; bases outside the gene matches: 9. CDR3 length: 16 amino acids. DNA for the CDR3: TGTGCCATCAGTGGAGGACAGGGAATGGGAAACACTGAAGCTTTCTTT. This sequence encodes CAISGGQGMGNTEAFF.

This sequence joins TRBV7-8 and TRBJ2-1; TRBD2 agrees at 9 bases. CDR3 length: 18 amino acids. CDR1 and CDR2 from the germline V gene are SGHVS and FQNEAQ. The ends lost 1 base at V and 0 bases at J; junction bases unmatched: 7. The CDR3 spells CASSLVLRGGISYNEQFF. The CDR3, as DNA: TGTGCCAGCAGCTTAGTTTTGCGGGGGGGTATCTCCTACAATGAGCAGTTCTTC.

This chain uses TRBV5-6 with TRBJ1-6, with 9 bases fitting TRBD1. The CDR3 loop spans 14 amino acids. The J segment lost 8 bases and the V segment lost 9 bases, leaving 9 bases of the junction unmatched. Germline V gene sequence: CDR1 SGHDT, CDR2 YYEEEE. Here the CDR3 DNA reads TGTGCCACCTCAGTGGGACAGGGTGATTCACCCCTCCACTTT. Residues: CATSVGQGDSPLHF.

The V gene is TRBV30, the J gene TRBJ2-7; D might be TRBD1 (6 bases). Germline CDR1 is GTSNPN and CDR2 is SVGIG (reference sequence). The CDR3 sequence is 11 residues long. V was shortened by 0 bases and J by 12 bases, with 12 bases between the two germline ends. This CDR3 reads CAWSVRGSMYF. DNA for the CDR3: TGTGCCTGGAGTGTCAGGGGATCAATGTACTTC.

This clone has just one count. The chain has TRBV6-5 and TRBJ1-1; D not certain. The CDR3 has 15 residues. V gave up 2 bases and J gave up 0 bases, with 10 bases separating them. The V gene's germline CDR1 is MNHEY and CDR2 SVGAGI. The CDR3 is CASSYTQSMNTEAFF. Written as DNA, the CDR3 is TGTGCCAGCAGTTACACACAGAGCATGAACACTGAAGCTTTCTTT.

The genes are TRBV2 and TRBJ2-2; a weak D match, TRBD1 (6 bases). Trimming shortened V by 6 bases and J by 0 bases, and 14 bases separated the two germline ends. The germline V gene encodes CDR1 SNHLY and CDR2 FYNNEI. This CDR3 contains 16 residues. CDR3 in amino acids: CASSENKGANTGELFF. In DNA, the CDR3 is TGTGCCAGCAGCGAGAATAAGGGGGCGAACACCGGGGAGCTGTTTTTT.

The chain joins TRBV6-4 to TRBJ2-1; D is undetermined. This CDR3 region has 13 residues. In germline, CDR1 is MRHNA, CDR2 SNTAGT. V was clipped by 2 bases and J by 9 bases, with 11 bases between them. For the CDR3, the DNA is TGTGCCAGCAGTGACGGGCGTGTTAGTGAGCAGTTCTTC. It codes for CASSDGRVSEQFF.

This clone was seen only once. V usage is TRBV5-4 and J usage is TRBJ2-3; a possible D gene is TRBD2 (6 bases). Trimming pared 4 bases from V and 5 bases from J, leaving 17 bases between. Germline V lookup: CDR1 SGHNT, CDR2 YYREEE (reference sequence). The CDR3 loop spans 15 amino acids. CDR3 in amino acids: CASSVYKGGGDTQYF. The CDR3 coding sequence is TGTGCCAGCAGCGTGTATAAGGGAGGAGGAGATACGCAGTATTTT. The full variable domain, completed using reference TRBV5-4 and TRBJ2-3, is ETGVTQSPTHLIKTRGQQVTLRCSSQSGHNTVSWYQQALGQGPQFIFQYYREEENGRGNFPPRFSGLQFPNYSSELNVNALELDDSALYLCASSVYKGGGDTQYFGPGTRLTVL.

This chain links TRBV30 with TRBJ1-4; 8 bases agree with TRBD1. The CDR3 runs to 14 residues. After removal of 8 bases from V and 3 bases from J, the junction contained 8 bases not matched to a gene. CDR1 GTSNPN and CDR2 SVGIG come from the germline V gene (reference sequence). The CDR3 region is CAIGQGGANEKLFF. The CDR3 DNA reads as TGTGCCATCGGACAGGGAGGTGCTAATGAAAAACTGTTTTTT.

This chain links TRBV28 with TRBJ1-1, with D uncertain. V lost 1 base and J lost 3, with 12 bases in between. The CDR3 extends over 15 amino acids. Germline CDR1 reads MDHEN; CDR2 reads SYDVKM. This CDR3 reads CASSLYSWQYTEAFF. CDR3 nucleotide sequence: TGTGCCAGCAGTTTATATTCGTGGCAGTACACTGAAGCTTTCTTT.

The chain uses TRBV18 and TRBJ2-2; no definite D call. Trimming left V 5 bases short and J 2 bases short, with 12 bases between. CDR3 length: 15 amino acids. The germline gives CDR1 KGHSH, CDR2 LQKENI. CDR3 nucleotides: TGTGCCAGCTCAACGGCGGAAATAAACACCGGGGAGCTGTTTTTT. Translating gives CASSTAEINTGELFF.

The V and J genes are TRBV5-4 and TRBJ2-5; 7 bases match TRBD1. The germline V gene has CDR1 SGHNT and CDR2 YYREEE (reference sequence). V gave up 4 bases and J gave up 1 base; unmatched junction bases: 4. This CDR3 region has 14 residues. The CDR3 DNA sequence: TGTGCCAGCAGCCAGGGACAGTTCCAAGAGACCCAGTACTTC. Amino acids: CASSQGQFQETQYF. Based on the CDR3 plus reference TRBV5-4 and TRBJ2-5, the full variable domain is ETGVTQSPTHLIKTRGQQVTLRCSSQSGHNTVSWYQQALGQGPQFIFQYYREEENGRGNFPPRFSGLQFPNYSSELNVNALELDDSALYLCASSQGQFQETQYFGPGTRLLVL.

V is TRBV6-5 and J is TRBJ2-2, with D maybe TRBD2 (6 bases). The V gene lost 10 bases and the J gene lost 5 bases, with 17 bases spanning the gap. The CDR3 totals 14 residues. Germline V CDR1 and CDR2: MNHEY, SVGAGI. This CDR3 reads CATMPLRGTGELFF. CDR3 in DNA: TGTGCCACCATGCCCCTCCGGGGGACCGGGGAGCTGTTTTTT.

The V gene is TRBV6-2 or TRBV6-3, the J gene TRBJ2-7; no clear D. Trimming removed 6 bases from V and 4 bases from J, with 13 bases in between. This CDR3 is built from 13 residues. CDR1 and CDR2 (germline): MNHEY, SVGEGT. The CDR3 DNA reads TGTGCCAGCAGCGAGTGGGCCACGTACGAGCAGTACTTC. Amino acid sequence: CASSEWATYEQYF.

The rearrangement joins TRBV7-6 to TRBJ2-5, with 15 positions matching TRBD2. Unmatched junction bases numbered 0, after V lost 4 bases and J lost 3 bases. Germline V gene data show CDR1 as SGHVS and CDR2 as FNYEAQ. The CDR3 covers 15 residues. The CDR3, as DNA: TGTGCCAGCAGCTGGACTAGCGGGAGGGAAGAGACCCAGTACTTC. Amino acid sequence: CASSWTSGREETQYF.

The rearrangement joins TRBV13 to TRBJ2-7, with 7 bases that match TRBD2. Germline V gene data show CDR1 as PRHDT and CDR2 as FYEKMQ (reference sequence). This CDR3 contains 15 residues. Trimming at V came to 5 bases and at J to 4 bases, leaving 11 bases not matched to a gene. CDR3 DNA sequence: TGTGCCAGCAGCCGCCTTGGTGGGCGGGAGTACGAGCAGTACTTC. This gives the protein CASSRLGGREYEQYF.

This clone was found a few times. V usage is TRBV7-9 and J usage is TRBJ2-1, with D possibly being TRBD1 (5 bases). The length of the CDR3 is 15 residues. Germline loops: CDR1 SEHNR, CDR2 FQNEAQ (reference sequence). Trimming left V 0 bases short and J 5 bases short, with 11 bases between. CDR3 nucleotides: TGTGCCAGCAGCTTAGCTGTCGGCAGGGACAATGAGCAGTTCTTC. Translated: CASSLAVGRDNEQFF.

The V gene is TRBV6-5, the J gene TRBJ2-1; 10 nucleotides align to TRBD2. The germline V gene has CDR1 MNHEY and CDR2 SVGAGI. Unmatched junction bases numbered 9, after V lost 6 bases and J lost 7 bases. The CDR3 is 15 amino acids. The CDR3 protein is CASSLGTSESNEQFF. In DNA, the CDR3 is TGTGCCAGCAGCCTCGGGACTAGCGAGTCTAATGAGCAGTTCTTC.

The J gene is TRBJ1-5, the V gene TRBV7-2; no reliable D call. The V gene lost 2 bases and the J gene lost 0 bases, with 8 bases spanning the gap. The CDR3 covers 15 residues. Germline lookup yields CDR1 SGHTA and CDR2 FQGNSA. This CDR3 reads CASSLKTYSNQPQHF. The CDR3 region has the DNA TGTGCCAGCAGCTTAAAAACTTATAGCAATCAGCCCCAGCATTTT.

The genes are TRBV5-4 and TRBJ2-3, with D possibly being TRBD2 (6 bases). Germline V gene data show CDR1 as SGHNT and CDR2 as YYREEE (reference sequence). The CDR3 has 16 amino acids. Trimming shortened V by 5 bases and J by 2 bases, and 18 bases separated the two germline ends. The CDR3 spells CASSRSGGRFTDTQYF. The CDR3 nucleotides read TGTGCCAGCAGTCGTTCCGGAGGGCGCTTCACAGATACGCAGTATTTT.

CDR3 loop: CASSQSHRGDTQYF. DNA for the CDR3: TGTGCCAGCAGCCAATCTCACAGGGGGGATACGCAGTATTTT. V is TRBV4-2 and J is TRBJ2-3; 8 bases fit TRBD1. The germline CDR1 and CDR2 sequences are LGHNA and YNFKEQ. J gave up 6 bases and V 2 bases, and 4 bases lay outside the gene matches. The CDR3 totals 14 residues.

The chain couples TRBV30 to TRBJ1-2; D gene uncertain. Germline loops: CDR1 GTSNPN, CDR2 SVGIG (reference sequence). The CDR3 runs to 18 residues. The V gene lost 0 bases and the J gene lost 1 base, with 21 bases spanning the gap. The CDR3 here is CAWSVEFSLRDYNYGYTF. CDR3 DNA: TGTGCCTGGAGTGTAGAATTCTCCCTAAGAGATTATAACTATGGCTACACCTTC.

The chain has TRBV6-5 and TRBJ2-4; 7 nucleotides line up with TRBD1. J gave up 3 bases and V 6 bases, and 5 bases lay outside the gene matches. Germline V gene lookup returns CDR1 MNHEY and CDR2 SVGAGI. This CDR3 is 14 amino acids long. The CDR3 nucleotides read TGTGCCAGCAGGTCCGGGACAGACAAAAACATTCAGTACTTC. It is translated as CASRSGTDKNIQYF.